The 3 T cell receptor beta chains given below trace back to one sample, sequenced in a study of blood T cell repertoires in COVID-19. Clones were sequenced by immunoSEQ multiplex PCR, and TCRdb holds only the in-frame ones, with some missing. This table holds hundreds of thousands of clones, approximately 86% found once. The sample comprised PBMCs or T cells enriched from blood (not recorded which). These TCRs come from a woman under 30 who had recovered from COVID-19.

V is TRBV28 and J is TRBJ1-5; D ambiguous. The length of the CDR3 is 11 residues. Germline V gene data show CDR1 as MDHEN and CDR2 as SYDVKM. Between the trimmed V and J ends, which lost 6 bases and 5 bases, there was a span of 5 bases. Here the CDR3 reads CASSRDQPQHF. The CDR3 DNA sequence: TGTGCCAGCAGCCGAGATCAGCCCCAGCATTTT.

The rearrangement links TRBV11-2 to TRBJ1-4; 10 positions match TRBD1. With 4 bases clipped from V and 6 bases from J, the junction kept 5 bases outside the gene matches. CDR3 length: 15 residues. Germline-derived CDR1 and CDR2 are SGHAT and FQNNGV. The CDR3 region is CASSSLGTGDEKLFF. CDR3 DNA sequence: TGTGCCAGCAGCTCCCTCGGGACAGGGGATGAAAAACTGTTTTTT.

The chain has TRBV11-2 and TRBJ2-5; 12 positions match TRBD2. With 5 bases clipped from V and 5 bases from J, the junction kept 6 bases outside the gene matches. The CDR3 covers 15 residues. Looked up from germline, CDR1 is SGHAT and CDR2 is FQNNGV. CDR3 sequence (DNA): TGTGCCAGCAGCCCACTAGCGGGGGGAACGGAGACCCAGTACTTC. This gives the protein CASSPLAGGTETQYF.